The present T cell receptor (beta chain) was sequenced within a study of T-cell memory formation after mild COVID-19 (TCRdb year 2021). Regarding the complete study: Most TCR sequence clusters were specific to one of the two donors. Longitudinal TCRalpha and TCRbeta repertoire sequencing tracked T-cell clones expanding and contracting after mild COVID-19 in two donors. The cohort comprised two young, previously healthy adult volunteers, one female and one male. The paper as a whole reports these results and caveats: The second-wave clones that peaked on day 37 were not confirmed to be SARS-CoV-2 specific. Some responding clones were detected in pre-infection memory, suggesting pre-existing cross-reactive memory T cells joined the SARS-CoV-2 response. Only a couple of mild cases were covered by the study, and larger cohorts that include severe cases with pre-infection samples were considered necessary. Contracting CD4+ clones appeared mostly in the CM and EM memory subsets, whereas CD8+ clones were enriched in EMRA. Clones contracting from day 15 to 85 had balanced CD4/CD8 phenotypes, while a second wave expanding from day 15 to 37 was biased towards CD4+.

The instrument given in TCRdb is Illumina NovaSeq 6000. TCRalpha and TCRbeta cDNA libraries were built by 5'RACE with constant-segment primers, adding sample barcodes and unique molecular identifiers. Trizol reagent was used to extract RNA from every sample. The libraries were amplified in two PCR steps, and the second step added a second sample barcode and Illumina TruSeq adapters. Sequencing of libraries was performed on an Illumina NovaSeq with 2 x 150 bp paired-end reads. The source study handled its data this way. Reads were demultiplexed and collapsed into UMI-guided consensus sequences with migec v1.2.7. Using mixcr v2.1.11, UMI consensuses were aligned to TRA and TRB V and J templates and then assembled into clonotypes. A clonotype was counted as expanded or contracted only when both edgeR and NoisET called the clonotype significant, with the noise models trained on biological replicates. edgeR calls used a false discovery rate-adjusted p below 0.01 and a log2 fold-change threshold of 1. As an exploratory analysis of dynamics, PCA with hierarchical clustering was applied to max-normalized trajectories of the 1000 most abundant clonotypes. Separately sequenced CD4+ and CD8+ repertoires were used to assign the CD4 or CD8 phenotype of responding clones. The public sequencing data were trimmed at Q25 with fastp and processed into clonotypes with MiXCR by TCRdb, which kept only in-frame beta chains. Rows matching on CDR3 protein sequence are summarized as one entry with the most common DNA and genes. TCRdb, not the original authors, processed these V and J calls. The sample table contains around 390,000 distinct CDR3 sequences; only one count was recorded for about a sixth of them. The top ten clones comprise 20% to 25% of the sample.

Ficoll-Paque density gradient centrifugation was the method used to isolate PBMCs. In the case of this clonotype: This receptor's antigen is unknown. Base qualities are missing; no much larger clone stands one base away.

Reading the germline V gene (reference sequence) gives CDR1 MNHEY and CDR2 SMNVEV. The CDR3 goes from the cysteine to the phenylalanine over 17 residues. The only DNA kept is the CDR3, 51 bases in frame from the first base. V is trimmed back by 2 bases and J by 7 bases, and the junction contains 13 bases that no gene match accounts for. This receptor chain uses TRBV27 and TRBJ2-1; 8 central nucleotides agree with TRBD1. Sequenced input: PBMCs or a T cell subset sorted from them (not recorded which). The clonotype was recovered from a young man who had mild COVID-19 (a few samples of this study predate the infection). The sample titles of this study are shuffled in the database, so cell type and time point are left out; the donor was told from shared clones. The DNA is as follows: TGTGCCAGCAGTTTAAGCCCGGACAGGGTCTTTTTAAATGAGCAGTTCTTC. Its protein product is CASSLSPDRVFLNEQFF.